This T cell receptor (beta chain) was observed in a study of blood T cell repertoires in COVID-19. Assay: immunoSEQ multiplex PCR; the TCRdb copy retains only in-frame clones and omits some. Found here are 300,000 to 500,000 clones, around 89% of them singletons; the top ten hold more than 0.9%. This CDR3 comprises 16 residues. Germline values: CDR1 LGHDT, CDR2 YNNKEL (reference sequence). The junction had 11 bases not matched to a gene; V was cut back by 6 bases and J by 1 base. Sequencing was performed on PBMCs or T cells enriched from blood (not recorded which). The chain couples TRBV3-1 (or the pseudogene TRBV3-2) to TRBJ1-1; 7 bases agree with TRBD1. The sequence derives from a woman younger than 45 with acute COVID-19. CDR3 region: CASRPRQGGWNTEAFF. In DNA, the CDR3 is TGTGCCAGCAGACCCCGACAGGGAGGCTGGAACACTGAAGCTTTCTTT.